This T cell receptor (beta chain) was captured by sequencing in a study of T-cell memory formation after mild COVID-19. Study at large: TCR clusters were largely donor specific.

The germline gives CDR1 DFQATT, CDR2 SNEGSKA (reference sequence). The CDR3 totals 8 residues. In this sample, this clonotype turned up a few times. TCR alpha and TCR beta cDNA libraries with sample barcodes and UMIs came from 5'RACE using constant-segment primers. From the 5' RACE reads, TCRdb called clonotypes with MiXCR, one entry per CDR3 protein. The sample lists about 130,000 distinct CDR3 sequences, about 5.9% occurring once. The chain links TRBV20-1 to TRBJ1-2; D is unresolved. The source is an adult woman who had mild COVID-19 (a few samples of this study predate the infection). Cell type and time point are not known. Material for sequencing was PBMCs or a T cell subset sorted from them (not recorded which). The CDR3 reads CSGVGYTF. CDR3 sequence (DNA): TGCAGCGGGGTTGGCTACACCTTC.